This passage covers 25 T cell receptor beta chains from one sample sequenced in a study of T cell responses to AZD1222 COVID-19 vaccine. The table came from immunoSEQ multiplex PCR; TCRdb's copy has only in-frame clones and leaves some out. The data show about 90,000 clones, around 91% seen once. The sample here was peripheral blood, taken 28 days after the second AZD1222 dose. Receptors were obtained from an adult who received the AZD1222 COVID-19 vaccine.

This chain connects TRBV9 to TRBJ2-1, with 7 bases that match TRBD1. CDR1 is SGDLS, CDR2 YYNGEE, per germline. J lost 6 bases, V lost 2 bases, and 8 bases had no gene match. The CDR3 loop spans 15 amino acids. In nucleotides, the CDR3 is TGTGCCAGCAGCGTCGAGGGGGCTGAGAGCAATGAGCAGTTCTTC. This codes for CASSVEGAESNEQFF.

The J gene is TRBJ1-4, the V gene TRBV5-6; no clear D. V lost 1 base to trimming and J lost 4 bases, with 8 bases between them. Per the germline V gene, CDR1 is SGHDT and CDR2 is YYEEEE. The CDR3 length is 14 residues. CDR3 loop: CASSLSGINEKLFF. The DNA of the CDR3 is TGTGCCAGCAGCTTGAGTGGGATTAATGAAAAACTGTTTTTT.

V gene TRBV2 combines with J gene TRBJ2-7; D possibly corresponds to TRBD1 (6 bases). Trimming left V 4 bases short and J 4 bases short, with 14 bases between. Germline loops: CDR1 SNHLY, CDR2 FYNNEI. The CDR3 spans 14 residues. For the CDR3, the DNA is TGTGCCAGCAGTGTATTTAACAGGGATTACGAGCAGTACTTC. Its protein product is CASSVFNRDYEQYF.

V and J are TRBV14 and TRBJ2-1; D gene uncertain. The germline V gene encodes CDR1 SGHDN and CDR2 FVKESK. The CDR3 spans 14 residues. V was pared by 3 bases and J by 9 bases, with 15 bases between. CDR3: CASSHPGPLSEQFF. CDR3 DNA sequence: TGTGCCAGCAGCCATCCAGGACCGCTGAGTGAGCAGTTCTTC.

V is TRBV6-5 and J is TRBJ1-2; 7 positions agree with TRBD1. The J segment lost 3 bases and the V segment lost 5 bases, leaving 3 bases of the junction unmatched. Germline CDR1 is MNHEY and CDR2 is SVGAGI. The CDR3 is 13 amino acids. CDR3 sequence: CASSPQGDYGYTF. In DNA, the CDR3 is TGTGCCAGCAGTCCCCAGGGGGACTATGGCTACACCTTC.

The rearrangement uses TRBV6-2 or TRBV6-3 and TRBJ1-5, with a tentative D call TRBD1 (6 bases). This CDR3 has 14 amino acids. Germline assignment: CDR1 MNHEY and CDR2 SVGEGT. V lost 6 bases to trimming and J lost 11 bases, with 20 bases between them. CDR3 nucleotide sequence: TGTGCCAGCAGCCGGGGCGGGGTCCAGGGGACCCAGCATTTT. Protein sequence: CASSRGGVQGTQHF.

This chain joins TRBV2 and TRBJ1-5; possibly TRBD1 for D (5 bases). The germline gives CDR1 SNHLY, CDR2 FYNNEI. Trimming shortened V by 4 bases and J by 2 bases, and 9 bases separated the two germline ends. The CDR3 sequence is 14 residues long. The CDR3, as DNA: TGTGCCAGCAGTGTACTGGGGGGCAATCAGCCCCAGCATTTT. This gives the protein CASSVLGGNQPQHF.

This clone was found a few times. This sequence joins TRBV7-2 and TRBJ2-1, with 10 bases lining up with TRBD1. Germline V lookup: CDR1 SGHTA, CDR2 FQGNSA. Unmatched junction bases numbered 5, after V lost 5 bases and J lost 7 bases. This CDR3 is built from 14 residues. The CDR3 nucleotides are TGTGCCAGCAGCCCCTGGACAGGGGGAAATGAGCAGTTCTTC. Its protein product is CASSPWTGGNEQFF.

The chain recombines TRBV4-1 with TRBJ2-3; TRBD2 might be the D (6 bases). Germline V gene lookup returns CDR1 MGHRA and CDR2 YSYEKL. Between the trimmed V and J ends, which lost 1 base and 4 bases, there was a span of 9 bases. The CDR3 runs to 14 residues. CDR3: CASSQGLGADTQYF. The CDR3 nucleotides are TGCGCCAGCAGCCAAGGACTAGGGGCAGATACGCAGTATTTT.

V gene TRBV5-1 combines with J gene TRBJ2-5; D possibly corresponds to TRBD1 (5 bases). V lost 0 bases and J lost 5, with 14 bases in between. CDR1 SGHRS and CDR2 YFSETQ come from the germline V gene. CDR3 length equals 15 residues. Here the CDR3 reads CASSLGGPMRETQYF. The CDR3 DNA is TGCGCCAGCAGCTTGGGGGGCCCGATGAGGGAGACCCAGTACTTC.

The V and J genes are TRBV5-5 and TRBJ1-1, with D perhaps TRBD1 (5 bases). V lost 0 bases and J 2 bases, leaving 14 bases between the germline ends. Germline V gene lookup returns CDR1 SGHKS and CDR2 YYEKEE (reference sequence). This CDR3 spans 16 amino acids. In nucleotides, the CDR3 is TGTGCCAGCAGCTTGGCCACCTTTGGGGGTAACACTGAAGCTTTCTTT. Amino acid sequence: CASSLATFGGNTEAFF.

The CDR3 DNA is TGCGCCAGCAGCCAGGTAATAGCGGGGGGGCGTGAGCAGTTCTTC. Amino acid sequence: CASSQVIAGGREQFF. The genes are TRBV4-1 and TRBJ2-1; 11 bases map to TRBD2. The CDR3 runs to 15 residues. The J segment lost 9 bases and the V segment lost 3 bases, leaving 7 bases of the junction unmatched. Looked up from germline, CDR1 is MGHRA and CDR2 is YSYEKL.

V gene TRBV19 combines with J gene TRBJ1-3; 8 nucleotides line up with TRBD1. The ends lost 9 bases at V and 4 bases at J; junction bases unmatched: 14. Germline V gene sequence: CDR1 LNHDA, CDR2 SQIVND (reference sequence). The CDR3 runs 16 residues. In nucleotides, the CDR3 is TGTGCCAGCAAGCTCTCCCAGGGGGCAGGAGGAAACACCATATATTTT. It is translated as CASKLSQGAGGNTIYF.

This rearrangement joins TRBV7-2 to TRBJ1-4; a possible D gene is TRBD1 (6 bases). Germline loops: CDR1 SGHTA, CDR2 FQGNSA. The CDR3 covers 14 residues. The V gene lost 5 bases and the J gene lost 2 bases, with 9 bases spanning the gap. The chain's CDR3 is CASSPGQTNEKLFF. DNA for the CDR3: TGTGCCAGCAGCCCTGGACAGACTAATGAAAAACTGTTTTTT.

The gene calls are TRBV6-5 and TRBJ2-7, with 9 bases that match TRBD2. The ends lost 4 bases at V and 3 bases at J; junction bases unmatched: 4. This CDR3 contains 14 residues. Germline V gene sequence: CDR1 MNHEY, CDR2 SVGAGI. Here the CDR3 DNA reads TGTGCCAGCAGTTCGGGACTAGCTTTCTACGAGCAGTACTTC. This sequence encodes CASSSGLAFYEQYF.

The rearrangement links TRBV30 to TRBJ1-2; D is undetermined. The CDR3 has 14 amino acids. The V end was cut by 0 bases, the J end by 4 bases, with 12 bases between. The germline V gene encodes CDR1 GTSNPN and CDR2 SVGIG (reference sequence). CDR3 loop: CAWSVSMGFYGYTF. CDR3 in DNA: TGTGCCTGGAGTGTATCGATGGGGTTCTATGGCTACACCTTC.

The rearrangement joins TRBV7-8 to TRBJ2-3; D might be TRBD1 or TRBD2, each matching 5 bases. In germline, CDR1 is SGHVS, CDR2 FQNEAQ. The CDR3 contains 15 residues. Trimming removed 2 bases from V and 2 bases from J, with 11 bases in between. CDR3 protein: CASSLFPGHTDTQYF. CDR3 DNA: TGTGCCAGCAGCTTATTTCCGGGGCACACAGATACGCAGTATTTT.

The V gene is TRBV6-5, the J gene TRBJ1-1, with TRBD1 matching over 7 bases. Germline V gives CDR1 MNHEY, CDR2 SVGAGI. J gave up 3 bases and V 4 bases, and 5 bases lay outside the gene matches. The CDR3 length is 14 residues. CDR3 amino acids: CASSSAGGYTEAFF. For the CDR3, the DNA is TGTGCCAGCAGTTCCGCAGGGGGGTACACTGAAGCTTTCTTT.

The genes are TRBV19 and TRBJ2-5; D gene ambiguous. V dropped 3 bases and J dropped 2 bases, with 10 bases sitting between them. Germline loops: CDR1 LNHDA, CDR2 SQIVND (reference sequence). CDR3 length equals 14 residues. This CDR3 is CASSIDRKQETQYF. Written as DNA, the CDR3 is TGTGCCAGTAGTATCGATAGAAAACAAGAGACCCAGTACTTC.

The gene calls are TRBV5-1 and TRBJ2-7; either TRBD1 or TRBD2 may supply D (6 bases each). Germline assignment: CDR1 SGHRS and CDR2 YFSETQ. V was clipped by 3 bases and J by 7 bases, with 17 bases between them. The CDR3 extends over 14 amino acids. The CDR3 region is CASSSRPGAGEQYF. DNA of the CDR3: TGCGCCAGCAGCTCTAGACCGGGGGCGGGGGAGCAGTACTTC. Combining the CDR3 with reference TRBV5-1 and TRBJ2-7 gives the whole variable domain KAGVTQTPRYLIKTRGQQVTLSCSPISGHRSVSWYQQTPGQGLQFLFEYFSETQRNKGNFPGRFSGRQFSNSRSEMNVSTLELGDSALYLCASSSRPGAGEQYFGPGTRLTVT.

This clone was counted once. V and J are TRBV20-1 and TRBJ1-1; D gene uncertain. Deletions cut 5 bases from V and 10 bases from J, with 14 bases between. The CDR3 is 11 residues long. Germline V gene lookup returns CDR1 DFQATT and CDR2 SNEGSKA (reference sequence). The CDR3 here is CSASNAPGAFF. The DNA for the CDR3 is TGCAGTGCTTCAAACGCCCCTGGAGCTTTCTTT.

The chain uses TRBV6-5 and TRBJ1-1, with a weak D call TRBD1 (6 bases). CDR1 is MNHEY, CDR2 SVGAGI, per germline. This CDR3 has 15 residues. The ends were cut back, 2 bases at V and 1 base at J, with 11 bases in the middle. CDR3 DNA: TGTGCCAGCAGTTACACCGGGACACAGAACACTGAAGCTTTCTTT. It specifies CASSYTGTQNTEAFF.

This clone is a singleton in its sample. The rearrangement uses TRBV6-5 and TRBJ2-1; TRBD1 is a possible D gene (5 bases). The CDR3 covers 15 residues. The V end lost 2 bases, the J end lost 0 bases, and 8 bases lay between the germline ends. CDR1 MNHEY and CDR2 SVGAGI come from the germline V gene. The CDR3, as DNA: TGTGCCAGCAGTTACGGACAAAGCTCCTACAATGAGCAGTTCTTC. It encodes CASSYGQSSYNEQFF.

The chain carries TRBV27 and TRBJ1-2, with D unclear. V was pared by 3 bases and J by 14 bases, with 19 bases between. The length of the CDR3 is 13 residues. Germline CDR1 is MNHEY and CDR2 is SMNVEV (reference sequence). Here the CDR3 reads CASSFPSDGHKTF. CDR3 sequence (DNA): TGTGCCAGCAGTTTCCCCTCCGACGGCCACAAGACCTTC.

The chain employs TRBV4-1 and TRBJ1-4; TRBD1 matches at 8 bases. The CDR3 length is 15 residues. With 4 bases clipped from V and 8 bases from J, the junction kept 9 bases outside the gene matches. Germline V lookup: CDR1 MGHRA, CDR2 YSYEKL. CDR3 sequence reads: CASSLTSGGGEKLFF. The CDR3 DNA sequence: TGCGCCAGCAGCCTGACTTCAGGGGGCGGCGAAAAACTGTTTTTT.